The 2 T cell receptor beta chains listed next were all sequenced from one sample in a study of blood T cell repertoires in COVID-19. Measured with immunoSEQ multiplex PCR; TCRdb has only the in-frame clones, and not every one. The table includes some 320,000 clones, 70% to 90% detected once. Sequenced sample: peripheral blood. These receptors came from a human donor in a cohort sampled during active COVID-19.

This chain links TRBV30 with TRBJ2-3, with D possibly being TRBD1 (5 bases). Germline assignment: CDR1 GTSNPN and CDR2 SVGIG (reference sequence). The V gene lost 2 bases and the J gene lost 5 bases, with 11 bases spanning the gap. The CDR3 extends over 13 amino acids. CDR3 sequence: CAWSKDILDTQYF. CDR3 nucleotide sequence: TGTGCCTGGAGTAAGGACATCCTAGATACGCAGTATTTT.

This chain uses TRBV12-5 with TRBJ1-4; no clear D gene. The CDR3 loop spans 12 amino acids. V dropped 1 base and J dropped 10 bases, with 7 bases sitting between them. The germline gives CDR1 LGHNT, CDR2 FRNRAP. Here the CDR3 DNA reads TGTGCTAGTGGTTTGGCTCTAGGAAAACTGTTTTTT. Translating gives CASGLALGKLFF.